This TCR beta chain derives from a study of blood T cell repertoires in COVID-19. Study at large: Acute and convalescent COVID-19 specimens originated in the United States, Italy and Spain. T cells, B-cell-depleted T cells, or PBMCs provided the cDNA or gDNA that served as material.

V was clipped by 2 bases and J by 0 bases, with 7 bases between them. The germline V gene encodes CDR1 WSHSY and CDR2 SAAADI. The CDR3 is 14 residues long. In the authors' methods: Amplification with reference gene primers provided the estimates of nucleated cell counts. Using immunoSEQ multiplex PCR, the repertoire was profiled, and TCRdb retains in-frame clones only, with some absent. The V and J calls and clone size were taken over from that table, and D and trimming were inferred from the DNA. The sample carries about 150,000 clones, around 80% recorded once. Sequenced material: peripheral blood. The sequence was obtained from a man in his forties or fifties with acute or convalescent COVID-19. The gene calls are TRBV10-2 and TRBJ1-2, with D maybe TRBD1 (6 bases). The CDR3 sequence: CASSEGQTNYGYTF. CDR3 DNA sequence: TGCGCCAGCAGTGAGGGACAGACTAACTATGGCTACACCTTC.